What follows are 18 T cell receptor beta chains derived from one specimen sequenced in a study of CD8 T cells in ankylosing spondylitis. MiXCR was run by TCRdb on the 5' RACE reads, yielding one entry per CDR3 protein. The profile covers 300,000 to 400,000 distinct CDR3 sequences, with about 15% appearing a single time and 1.1% taken by the ten largest. Specimen: blood, either unsorted or a sorted T cell fraction (not recorded which). The receptors originated from a male donor with ankylosing spondylitis or in good health (not recorded which).

This clonotype was seen a single time. The chain uses TRBV7-8 and TRBJ1-1; D might be TRBD1 (6 bases). Germline lookup yields CDR1 SGHVS and CDR2 FQNEAQ. CDR3 length equals 15 residues. Between the trimmed V and J ends, which lost 3 bases and 0 bases, there was a span of 11 bases. The CDR3 bases are TGTGCCAGCAGCTTGGACAGCCACATGAACACTGAAGCTTTCTTT. It codes for CASSLDSHMNTEAFF.

This chain links TRBV12-3 or TRBV12-4 with TRBJ2-7; the match to TRBD2 covers 7 bases. Trimming cost V 6 bases and J 5 bases; bases outside gene matches: 13. The length of the CDR3 is 15 residues. CDR3 nucleotides: TGTGCCAGCAGCAGTACTAGCGACAACCGAGACGAGCAGTACTTC. This gives the protein CASSSTSDNRDEQYF.

This clonotype appeared many times. The V gene is TRBV25-1, the J gene TRBJ1-5; 7 positions match TRBD1. The CDR3 spans 14 residues. V dropped 4 bases and J dropped 5; count of bases not matched to a gene: 5. Germline V gives CDR1 MGHDK, CDR2 SYGVNS. The CDR3 loop reads CASSVTGADQPQHF. The CDR3 DNA reads TGTGCCAGCAGTGTTACAGGGGCGGATCAGCCCCAGCATTTT. The whole variable domain, remainder taken from reference TRBV25-1 and TRBJ1-5, is EADIYQTPRYLVIGTGKKITLECSQTMGHDKMYWYQQDPGMELHLIHYSYGVNSTEKGDLSSESTVSRIRTEHFPLTLESARPSHTSQYLCASSVTGADQPQHFGDGTRLSIL.

The CDR3: CASSQGRGSGANVLTF. CDR3 DNA sequence: TGTGCCAGCAGCCAAGGTCGGGGCTCTGGGGCCAACGTCCTGACTTTC. V and J are TRBV6-1 and TRBJ2-6; possibly TRBD2 for D (5 bases). Trimming pared 6 bases from V and 0 bases from J, leaving 12 bases between. The CDR3 sequence is 16 residues long. The germline V gene has CDR1 MNHNS and CDR2 SASEGT.

The chain has TRBV5-5 and TRBJ1-6, with D hard to call. Germline lookup yields CDR1 SGHKS and CDR2 YYEKEE (reference sequence). The CDR3 sequence is 15 residues long. V was pared by 5 bases and J by 12 bases, with 21 bases between. CDR3 region: CASSLESPGWRPLHF. In DNA form, the CDR3 reads TGTGCCAGCAGTTTAGAAAGTCCAGGATGGAGACCCCTCCACTTT.

The chain couples TRBV20-1 to TRBJ2-4; D tentatively fits TRBD1 or TRBD2 (5 bases each). CDR1 and CDR2 from the germline V gene are DFQATT and SNEGSKA (reference sequence). This CDR3 is built from 16 residues. V was cut by 3 bases and J by 3 bases, with 18 bases left in between. This chain's CDR3 is CSASQGVGFDKNIQYF. CDR3 DNA: TGCAGTGCTAGTCAGGGAGTAGGATTCGACAAAAACATTCAGTACTTC.

This clonotype was found a few times. This sequence joins TRBV12-3 or TRBV12-4 and TRBJ2-2, with 7 bases aligning to TRBD2. The length of the CDR3 is 14 residues. J lost 3 bases, V lost 10 bases, and 8 bases had no gene match. CDR3 sequence (DNA): TGTGCCACCCGGCGGGGGTCGGACACCGGGGAGCTGTTTTTT. This gives the protein CATRRGSDTGELFF.

The CDR3 DNA follows: TGTGCCAGCAGCCAGAATGGACGGTCCTACGAGCAGTACTTC. Amino acids: CASSQNGRSYEQYF. The V gene is TRBV11-3, the J gene TRBJ2-7; D remains unclear. The V gene lost 5 bases and the J gene lost 1 base, with 12 bases spanning the gap. The CDR3 is 14 amino acids. Germline CDR1 and CDR2: SGHNT and YENEEA.

This clonotype turned up a few times. The chain couples TRBV6-1 to TRBJ2-7; the match to TRBD2 covers 9 bases. J was trimmed by 0 bases and V by 8 bases; bases with no gene match: 17. Germline V gene data show CDR1 as MNHNS and CDR2 as SASEGT. The CDR3 length is 18 residues. DNA for the CDR3: TGTGCCAGCGGAAATTCTAGCGGGGCACACTCCCCCTCCTACGAGCAGTACTTC. Its protein product is CASGNSSGAHSPSYEQYF.

This clonotype was observed a handful of times. The rearrangement joins TRBV28 to TRBJ1-2; D may be TRBD1 (5 bases). Trimming shortened V by 4 bases and J by 4 bases, and 10 bases separated the two germline ends. This CDR3 is 13 amino acids long. Germline V CDR1 and CDR2: MDHEN, SYDVKM. In nucleotides, the CDR3 is TGTGCCAGCAGTTCTAGGGGCCGCTATGGCTACACCTTC. Translated: CASSSRGRYGYTF.

The chain employs TRBV7-9 and TRBJ2-1; 10 bases match TRBD2. Germline CDR1 is SEHNR and CDR2 is FQNEAQ (reference sequence). V trimming: 1 base; J trimming: 4 bases; junction bases outside the gene matches: 4. This CDR3 contains 16 residues. The CDR3 nucleotides are TGTGCCAGCAGCTTAGGGCCTAGCGGGAGATACAATGAGCAGTTCTTC. It translates to CASSLGPSGRYNEQFF. Full variable domain (rest looked up from reference TRBV7-9 and TRBJ2-1): DTGVSQNPRHKITKRGQNVTFRCDPISEHNRLYWYRQTLGQGPEFLTYFQNEAQLEKSRLLSDRFSAERPKGSFSTLEIQRTEQGDSAMYLCASSLGPSGRYNEQFFGPGTRLTVL.

The chain has TRBV12-3 or TRBV12-4 and TRBJ2-2; 10 bases are shared with TRBD1. This CDR3 region has 15 residues. Losses at the gene ends were 7 bases for V and 1 base for J; bases not matched to a gene: 3. The CDR3 region is CASKGDRGNTGELFF. The DNA of the CDR3 is TGTGCCAGCAAAGGGGACAGGGGGAACACCGGGGAGCTGTTTTTT.

This clonotype was seen at least ten times. The chain employs TRBV5-1 and TRBJ1-3, with D possibly TRBD1 on 6 matching bases. The V end lost 4 bases, the J end lost 0 bases, and 14 bases lay between the germline ends. CDR1 is SGHRS and CDR2 is YFSETQ in the germline V gene. This CDR3 contains 16 residues. CDR3 loop: CASSMGGQSSGNTIYF. For the CDR3, the DNA is TGCGCCAGCAGCATGGGCGGACAGAGCTCTGGAAACACCATATATTTT.

This chain joins TRBV12-3 or TRBV12-4 and TRBJ2-2; the match to TRBD2 covers 12 bases. Unmatched junction bases numbered 5, after V lost 6 bases and J lost 6 bases. The CDR3 runs 15 residues. CDR3 coding DNA: TGTGCCAGCAGCCCTAGCGGGGGGGGCTCCGGGGAGCTGTTTTTT. It translates to CASSPSGGGSGELFF.

As concerns this clonotype: A much more abundant neighbour one base away suggests this may be a read error. This rearrangement joins TRBV29-1 to TRBJ2-7; perhaps TRBD1 as D (6 bases). The CDR3 totals 12 residues. Germline V gives CDR1 SQVTM, CDR2 ANQGSEA. V shed 4 bases and J shed 2 bases, with 9 bases lying between them. Here the CDR3 DNA reads TGCAGCGTTGGACAGGTTACCTACGAGCAGTACTTC. This translates into CSVGQVTYEQYF.

The gene calls are TRBV12-3 or TRBV12-4 and TRBJ2-3; D is undetermined. With 3 bases removed from V and 2 bases from J, the gap between germline ends came to 12 bases. The CDR3 spans 15 residues. The CDR3 sequence is CASSLGGWPTDTQYF. The CDR3 nucleotides read TGTGCCAGCAGTTTGGGTGGCTGGCCCACAGATACGCAGTATTTT.

The chain recombines TRBV11-2 with TRBJ2-7; D remains unclear. V was clipped by 2 bases and J by 3 bases, with 17 bases between them. This CDR3 region has 16 residues. CDR1 and CDR2 (germline): SGHAT, FQNNGV. The CDR3 bases are TGTGCCAGCAGCTTATTGGCCGACATTTTTCACTACGAGCAGTACTTC. Translating it yields CASSLLADIFHYEQYF.

This clonotype was counted a few times. This chain links TRBV5-1 with TRBJ2-1; 11 bases align to TRBD2. J was trimmed by 7 bases and V by 0 bases; bases with no gene match: 3. The CDR3 is 15 amino acids. Germline V gene lookup returns CDR1 SGHRS and CDR2 YFSETQ. The CDR3 coding sequence is TGCGCCAGCAGCTTGGAACTAGCGGGAGTGAATGAGCAGTTCTTC. Translating gives CASSLELAGVNEQFF.